This T cell receptor beta chain was sequenced during a study of blood T cell repertoires in COVID-19. As for the study in general: The United States, Italy and Spain provided the acute and convalescent COVID-19 samples. Nucleic acid was either cDNA or gDNA, and it came from T cells, B-cell-depleted T cells, or PBMCs.

The CDR3 loop spans 12 amino acids. Germline V gene sequence: CDR1 SGHVS, CDR2 FQNEAQ. With 5 bases removed from V and 4 bases from J, the gap between germline ends came to 9 bases. Per the study methods: Reference gene primer amplification gave nucleated cell count estimates. Measured with immunoSEQ multiplex PCR; TCRdb has only the in-frame clones, and not every one. The V and J calls and clone size come from that table; D and trimming were worked out from the DNA. The sample yields roughly 190,000 clones, about 86% seen once. The receptor's source is a man aged 45-65 years with active or convalescent COVID-19. This chain links TRBV7-8 with TRBJ2-7; weak D call: TRBD1 (5 bases). The sample taken for sequencing was peripheral blood. The CDR3 spells CASSPRQYEQYF. The CDR3 coding sequence is TGTGCCAGCAGCCCCAGACAGTACGAGCAGTACTTC.